A single TCR beta chain is shown here with its context. Its target is not known. The junction and the germline gene differ at one end; a read error may be behind it. The iRepertoire nested amplicon-rescue multiplex PCR amplified TCR alpha and beta CDR3s from RNA. TCRdb re-analysed the multiplex PCR reads in MiXCR, keeping a single row per CDR3 protein. The repertoire consists of roughly 350,000 distinct CDR3 sequences, with 41% occurring once and the leading ten covering 9.5% to 15%. The data belong to a study of glioma-infiltrating T cells. Study details: Dexamethasone exposure before glioma surgery was limited to six or fewer days. Overall study findings and caveats: Patients with low tissue-blood divergence carried a signature set of shared blood CDR3 motifs.

This CDR3 is 15 amino acids long. CDR1 and CDR2 (germline): MDHEN, SYDVKM. The rearrangement links TRBV28 to TRBJ2-6; no reliable D call. This clonotype was sampled from a human donor with low-grade glioma or glioblastoma, undergoing nonglioma brain surgery, or in good health (not recorded which). The sequenced material came from glioma tissue, nonneoplastic brain tissue, or PBMCs (not recorded which). The CDR3, as DNA: TGTGCCAGCAGTTTGGGTCCCTCTGGGTCCAACGTCCTGACTTTC. Encoded protein: CASSLGPSGSNVLTF.